These 10 T cell receptor beta chains came from one sample sequenced in a study of T cells in Graves' hyperthyroidism and ophthalmopathy. The CDR3 regions of TCR beta were amplified from RNA transcripts. When the TCR CDR3 underwent first-round RT-PCR, the HTBI primer set was used. TCRdb redid the calling of the multiplex PCR reads with MiXCR, one entry per CDR3 protein. This sample yields some 600,000 distinct CDR3 sequences, of which 14% are seen a single time; 5% to 7% belongs to the top ten. The sequencing input was blood. The receptors originated from a woman aged 25 to 39 with Graves' hyperthyroidism that later progressed to Graves' ophthalmopathy.

This clonotype showed up many times. The chain carries TRBV2 and TRBJ2-1; the D call may be TRBD1 or TRBD2 (6 bases each). V was shortened by 6 bases and J by 2 bases, with 11 bases between the two germline ends. Per germline, CDR1 SNHLY and CDR2 FYNNEI. The CDR3 spans 14 residues. CDR3 sequence reads: CASRGGAAYNEQFF. The CDR3 region has the DNA TGTGCCAGCAGGGGGGGCGCCGCCTACAATGAGCAGTTCTTC.

This clonotype was recorded at least ten times. This rearrangement joins TRBV11-1 to TRBJ2-1, with 7 bases matching TRBD1. CDR3 length: 17 amino acids. Germline V CDR1 and CDR2: SGHAT, FQDESV (reference sequence). With 1 base clipped from V and 0 bases from J, the junction kept 6 bases outside the gene matches. For the CDR3, the DNA is TGTGCCAGCAGCTTAGGACCTTCAGGGGGCTCCTACAATGAGCAGTTCTTC. This codes for CASSLGPSGGSYNEQFF.

This clonotype was detected many times. This chain links TRBV30 with TRBJ1-3; 8 bases map to TRBD1. The CDR3 spans 15 residues. The V gene's germline CDR1 is GTSNPN and CDR2 SVGIG (reference sequence). The ends lost 4 bases at V and 0 bases at J; junction bases unmatched: 5. DNA for the CDR3: TGTGCCTGGAACCCGACAGGGGACTCTGGAAACACCATATATTTT. It is translated as CAWNPTGDSGNTIYF. Full variable domain (missing parts from reference TRBV30 and TRBJ1-3): SQTIHQWPATLVQPVGSPLSLECTVEGTSNPNLYWYRQAAGRGLQLLFYSVGIGQISSEVPQNLSASRPQDRQFILSSKKLLLSDSGFYLCAWNPTGDSGNTIYFGEGSWLTVV.

This clonotype was detected ten times or more. This chain connects TRBV6-2 or TRBV6-3 to TRBJ2-1, with D possibly called TRBD1 or TRBD2 (5 bases each). The CDR3 has 16 amino acids. V dropped 0 bases and J dropped 9 bases, with 18 bases sitting between them. Germline values: CDR1 MNHEY, CDR2 SVGEGT. Written as DNA, the CDR3 is TGTGCCAGCAGTTACTCCGGGACCGGGCGAGAGAGTGAGCAGTTCTTC. It yields the protein CASSYSGTGRESEQFF.

This clonotype came up a few times. The rearrangement links TRBV27 to TRBJ2-7; possible D gene TRBD2, 5 bases. The length of the CDR3 is 11 residues. The germline CDR1 and CDR2 sequences are MNHEY and SMNVEV (reference sequence). Trimming took 7 bases from V and 8 from J, leaving 12 bases between them. CDR3 loop: CASTYGKKQYF. Here the CDR3 DNA reads TGTGCCAGCACCTACGGGAAGAAGCAGTACTTC.

Many counts were recorded for this clonotype. The rearrangement joins TRBV12-3 or TRBV12-4 to TRBJ2-7, with TRBD2 matching over 9 bases. The CDR3 covers 13 residues. Trimming removed 8 bases from V and 6 bases from J; junction bases left unmatched: 8. The CDR3 DNA sequence: TGTGCCAGCGCGTCTGGGGGACTAGCCGAGCAGTACTTC. Protein product: CASASGGLAEQYF.

For this clonotype: A clone one base away is much larger, so this may be a read error. This chain links TRBV7-9 with TRBJ2-5; weak D call: TRBD2 (5 bases). Germline-derived CDR1 and CDR2 are SEHNR and FQNEAQ (reference sequence). CDR3 length: 10 amino acids. The V gene lost 9 bases and the J gene lost 8 bases, with 10 bases spanning the gap. The CDR3 DNA reads TGTGCCAGGAGCGGAGGTACCCAGTACTTC. This gives the protein CARSGGTQYF.

The gene calls are TRBV19 and TRBJ2-7; D is uncertain. From germline, CDR1 is LNHDA and CDR2 SQIVND (reference sequence). Trimming removed 8 bases at V and 3 bases at J, with 11 bases between. The CDR3 loop spans 12 amino acids. The CDR3 here is CASLSSDYEQYF. The CDR3 DNA follows: TGTGCCAGTCTAAGTTCGGACTACGAGCAGTACTTC.

This clonotype came up many times. The rearrangement uses TRBV27 and TRBJ1-2, with 7 positions matching TRBD1. V shed 6 bases, J shed 3 bases, and the junction held 19 bases outside the gene matches. The germline CDR1 and CDR2 sequences are MNHEY and SMNVEV (reference sequence). The CDR3 has 18 amino acids. In DNA, the CDR3 is TGTGCCAGCAGCGGAAACTCGAGACAGGGAAGGGCCTACTATGGCTACACCTTC. This gives the protein CASSGNSRQGRAYYGYTF.

This chain joins TRBV14 and TRBJ2-3; 7 positions match TRBD1. Trimming at V came to 5 bases and at J to 2 bases, leaving 10 bases not matched to a gene. The CDR3 contains 16 residues. Germline V gene sequence: CDR1 SGHDN, CDR2 FVKESK. CDR3 DNA sequence: TGTGCCAGCAGCGAAGGACAGGCCTCCTACACAGATACGCAGTATTTT. The encoded protein is CASSEGQASYTDTQYF.